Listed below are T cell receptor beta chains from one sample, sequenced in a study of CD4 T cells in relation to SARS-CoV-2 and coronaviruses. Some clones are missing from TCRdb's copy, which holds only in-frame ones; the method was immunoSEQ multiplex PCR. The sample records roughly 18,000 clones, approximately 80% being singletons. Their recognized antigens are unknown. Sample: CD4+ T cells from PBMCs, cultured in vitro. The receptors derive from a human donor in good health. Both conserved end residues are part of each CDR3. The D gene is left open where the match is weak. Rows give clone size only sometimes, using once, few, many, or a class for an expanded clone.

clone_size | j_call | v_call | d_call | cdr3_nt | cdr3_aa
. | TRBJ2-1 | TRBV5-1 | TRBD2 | TGCGCCAGCAGCTTACTTTTAACGCGGACTAGCGGCCCATACAATGAGCAGTTCTTC | CASSLLLTRTSGPYNEQFF
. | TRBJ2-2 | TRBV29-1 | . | TGCAGCGTTGGCGGGGCTAGCCGAGGGTCCGGGGAGCTGTTTTTT | CSVGGASRGSGELFF
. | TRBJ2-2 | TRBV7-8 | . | TGTGCCAGCAGCTTATCCGCGGGCGGGGAGCTGTTTTTT | CASSLSAGGELFF
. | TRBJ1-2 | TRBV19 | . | TGTGCCAGTAGCGACGGTCCGGGGGGCTACACCTTC | CASSDGPGGYTF
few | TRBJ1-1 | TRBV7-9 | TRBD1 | TGTGCCAGCAGCTGGGGGACAGGGAACACTGAAGCTTTCTTT | CASSWGTGNTEAFF
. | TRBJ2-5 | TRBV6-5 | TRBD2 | TGTGCCAGCAGGCACGGGGGGAAAGCGGAGACCCAGTACTTC | CASRHGGKAETQYF
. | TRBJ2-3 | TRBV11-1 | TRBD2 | TGTGCCAGCAGCTTCGAAAGCGGGAGTGCCGACACGCAGTATTTT | CASSFESGSADTQYF
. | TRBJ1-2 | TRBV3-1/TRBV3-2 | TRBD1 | TGTGCCAGCACCCCCGGGACAGGGGATTTGACCTCATTTCTTAACTATGGCTACACCTTC | CASTPGTGDLTSFLNYGYTF
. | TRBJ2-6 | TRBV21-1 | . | TGTGCCAGCAGCAGGACAGGCCTCTTCTCTGGGGCCAACGTCCTGACTTTC | CASSRTGLFSGANVLTF
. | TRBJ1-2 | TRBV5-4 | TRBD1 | TGTGCCAGCAGACTTGACATTGACAGGGACAGAGATGGCTACACCTTC | CASRLDIDRDRDGYTF
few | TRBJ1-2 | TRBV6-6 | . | TGTGCCAGCAGTTTTGACAGTGCTGGCTACACCTTC | CASSFDSAGYTF
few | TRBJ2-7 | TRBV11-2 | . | TGTGCCAGCAGCCTATCCTCCCGGGACTCCTACGAGCAGTACTTC | CASSLSSRDSYEQYF
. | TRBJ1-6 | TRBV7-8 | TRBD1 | TGTGCCAGCAGCTCGGGACAGATTTATAATTCACCCCTCCACTTT | CASSSGQIYNSPLHF
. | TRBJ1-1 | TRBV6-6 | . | TGTGCCAGCAGAGACGCTATCATGAACACTGAAGCTTTCTTT | CASRDAIMNTEAFF
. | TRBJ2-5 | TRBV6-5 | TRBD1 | TGTGCCAGCAGTTACTCCTCCGACAGGGCTAAGACCCAGTACTTC | CASSYSSDRAKTQYF
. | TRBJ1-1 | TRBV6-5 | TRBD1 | TGTGCCAGCAGTTTTGAGACAGGGCCGAGAGGTACTGAAGCTTTCTTT | CASSFETGPRGTEAFF
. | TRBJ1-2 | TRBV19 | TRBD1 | TGTGCCAGTAACTTGGCAGGGGGCGACTATGGCTACACCTTC | CASNLAGGDYGYTF
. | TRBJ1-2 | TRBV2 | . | TGTGCCAGCCCTCGGGACCGTAACTATGGCTACACCTTC | CASPRDRNYGYTF
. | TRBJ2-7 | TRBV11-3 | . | TGTGCCAGCAGCTTCGGGATCTCCTACGAGCAGTACTTC | CASSFGISYEQYF
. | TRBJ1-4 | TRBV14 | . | TGTGCCAGCAGCCTCCGATCAGGGCCATACGAAAAACTGTTTTTT | CASSLRSGPYEKLFF
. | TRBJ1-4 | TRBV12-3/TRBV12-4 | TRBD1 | TGTGCCAGCACTCAGGGGGCGAATGAAAAACTGTTTTTT | CASTQGANEKLFF
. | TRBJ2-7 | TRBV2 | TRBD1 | TGTGCCAGCAGGGAAAGGGACAGGGACGAGCAGTACTTC | CASRERDRDEQYF
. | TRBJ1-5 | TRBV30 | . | TGTGCCTGGAGTTTTTCCGGTAATAGTCAGCCCCAGCATTTT | CAWSFSGNSQPQHF
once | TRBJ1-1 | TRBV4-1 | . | TGCGCAGCGAACCGGGACACTAACACTGAAGCTTTCTTT | CAANRDTNTEAFF
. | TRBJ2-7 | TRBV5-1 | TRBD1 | TGCGCCAGCAGCCCAGGACAGGGGCCCTCCTACGAGCAGTACTTC | CASSPGQGPSYEQYF
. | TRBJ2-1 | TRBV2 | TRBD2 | TGTGCCAGCAAGAGGACTAGCGGAAACAATGAGCAGTTCTTC | CASKRTSGNNEQFF
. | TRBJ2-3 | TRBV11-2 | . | TGTGCCAGCAGCATAGACAGGACCGATACGCAGTATTTT | CASSIDRTDTQYF
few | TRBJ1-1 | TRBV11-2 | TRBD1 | TGTGCCAGCTCCCGGACAGGGTCGCCCAAGAACACTGAAGCTTTCTTT | CASSRTGSPKNTEAFF
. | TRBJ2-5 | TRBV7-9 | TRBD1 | TGTGCCAGCAGCTTAGACAGGGGGCTGGAGACCCAGTACTTC | CASSLDRGLETQYF
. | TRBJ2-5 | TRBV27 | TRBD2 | TGTGCCAGCAGTTTCCGGACTAGCGGGAGCGAGACCCAGTACTTC | CASSFRTSGSETQYF
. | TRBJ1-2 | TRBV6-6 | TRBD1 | TGTGCCAGCAGGAGACCGGGACAGGGGTATGGCTACACCTTC | CASRRPGQGYGYTF
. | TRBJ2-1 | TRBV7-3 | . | TGTGCCAGCAGCTTAACAGGGGACAATGAGCAGTTCTTC | CASSLTGDNEQFF
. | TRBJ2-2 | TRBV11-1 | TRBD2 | TGTGCCAGCAGCTTACACTCGGGGCGGGAGGCCGGGGAGCTGTTTTTT | CASSLHSGREAGELFF
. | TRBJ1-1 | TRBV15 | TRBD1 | TGTGCCACCAGCAGACAGGACAGGGGCGTGGTGAACACTGAAGCTTTCTTT | CATSRQDRGVVNTEAFF
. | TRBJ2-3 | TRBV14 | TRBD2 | TGTGCCAGCAGCGACCAAAACCTTCGCGGGCTAGCGGGATTTTGGTTCCCCACAGATACGCAGTATTTT | CASSDQNLRGLAGFWFPTDTQYF
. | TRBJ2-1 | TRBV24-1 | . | TGTGCCACCAGCCTCTACAATGAGCAGTTCTTC | CATSLYNEQFF
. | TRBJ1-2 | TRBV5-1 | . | TGCGCCAGCAGCTCCTCAGAGGGACGGGGTGGCTACACCTTC | CASSSSEGRGGYTF
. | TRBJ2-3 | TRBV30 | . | TGTGCCTGGGGCCAAACAGATACGCAGTATTTT | CAWGQTDTQYF
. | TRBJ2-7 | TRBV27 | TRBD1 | TGTGCCAGCAGTTCGGGACAGGGGGTTTACGAGCAGTACTTC | CASSSGQGVYEQYF
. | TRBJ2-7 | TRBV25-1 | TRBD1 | TGTGCCAGCAGCCCCAGGAACAGGGGGGTGTACGAGCAGTACTTC | CASSPRNRGVYEQYF
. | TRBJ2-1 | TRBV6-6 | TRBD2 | TGTGCCAGCAGGCCAACTAGCGGCGCCTACAATGAGCAGTTCTTC | CASRPTSGAYNEQFF
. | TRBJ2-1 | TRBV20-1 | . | TGCAGTGCTAGAGAAAGAAGTGAGCAGTTCTTC | CSARERSEQFF
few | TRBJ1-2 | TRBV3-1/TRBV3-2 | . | TGTGCCAGCAGCCAAGGAGGGAACTATGGCTACACCTTC | CASSQGGNYGYTF